This record concerns one T cell receptor beta chain sequence. What it binds is not known. This sample was taken from a study of shared clonotypes between healthy human individuals. The study's findings and limits: Memory subsets generally showed lower estimated richness than naive subsets. Non-shared clonotypes were found to have lower generation probabilities than the clonotypes that were shared by all four of the sorted-subset donors.

The protocol was immunoSEQ multiplex PCR, while the TCRdb copy is restricted to in-frame clones and leaves out a portion. This sample has around 2,000,000 clones, with roughly 94% found just once. Terminally differentiated effector memory CD45RA+ cells were left out of the naive CD8 fraction, which was CD45RO-negative and positively selected for CCR7. The TCR was taken from a man between 18 and 29 years old in good health. Specimen: naive CD8+ T cells sorted from blood.

This CDR3 is CAISELSGGVSSYNEQFF. CDR3 sequence (DNA): TGTGCCATCAGTGAGTTGAGCGGGGGGGTCAGCTCCTACAATGAGCAGTTCTTC. The V call is TRBV10-3, the J call TRBJ2-1, with 10 bases lining up with TRBD2. Germline V gene lookup returns CDR1 ENHRY and CDR2 SYGVKD. Trimming cost V 1 base and J 0 bases; bases outside gene matches: 6. The CDR3 is 18 amino acids.